These 19 T cell receptor beta chains were all obtained from the same sample, sequenced in a study of post-analysis software for immune sequencing data. Study results and caveats: TRBV segments more frequent in patients than in controls numbered five and included TRBV5-6, TRBV5-1 and TRBV20-1.

Researchers reported that TCR beta cDNA libraries carried unique molecular identifiers. Each CDR3 protein is one row after TCRdb ran MiXCR on the PCR reads. Of 650,000 to 900,000 distinct CDR3 sequences listed, under 60% are singletons. These TCRs' antigens remain unknown. Sequenced sample: blood. These receptors were obtained from a girl between 10 and 17 years old with multiple sclerosis.

This clonotype was recorded only once. CDR3 nucleotide sequence: TGCAGCGTTGAGGACAGGGGTTTGGGAGGTACGCAGTATTTT. Protein product: CSVEDRGLGGTQYF. This sequence joins TRBV29-1 and TRBJ2-3, with 9 bases lining up with TRBD1. The V and J ends lost 3 bases and 8 bases, in that order; junction bases with no gene match: 9. The germline gives CDR1 SQVTM, CDR2 ANQGSEA. The CDR3 length is 14 residues.

This chain joins TRBV11-2 and TRBJ2-1; unclear D gene. The CDR3 has 13 residues. Germline CDR1 and CDR2: SGHAT and FQNNGV. With 1 base removed from V and 5 bases from J, the gap between germline ends came to 6 bases. The DNA for the CDR3 is TGTGCCAGCAGCTTAGGGCAAGACAATGAGCAGTTCTTC. This sequence encodes CASSLGQDNEQFF.

V usage is TRBV13 and J usage is TRBJ2-1, with TRBD1 identical over 9 bases. This CDR3 has 19 residues. Germline values: CDR1 PRHDT, CDR2 FYEKMQ (reference sequence). Germline trimming cut 4 bases from V and 6 bases from J; bases unmatched to any gene: 19. The CDR3 nucleotides are TGTGCCAGCAGCTCCGCGGGACAGGGCATTCCGAGCCCCTGCAATGAGCAGTTCTTC. It specifies CASSSAGQGIPSPCNEQFF.

The gene calls are TRBV20-1 and TRBJ2-1; no clear D. The CDR3 consists of 13 residues. Germline V gene lookup returns CDR1 DFQATT and CDR2 SNEGSKA (reference sequence). Trimming cost V 6 bases and J 5 bases, with 14 bases left between them. This CDR3 reads CSASLAIHNEQFF. In DNA form, the CDR3 reads TGCAGTGCCTCCCTGGCGATCCACAATGAGCAGTTCTTC.

In its sample, this clonotype was seen once. The V call is TRBV29-1, the J call TRBJ2-7, with D perhaps matching TRBD2 (5 bases). V dropped 4 bases and J dropped 7 bases, with 8 bases sitting between them. Germline CDR1 and CDR2: SQVTM and ANQGSEA. This CDR3 has 10 amino acids. CDR3 sequence reads: CSVGTPEQYF. The CDR3 region has the DNA TGCAGCGTTGGGACTCCGGAGCAGTACTTC.

The chain employs TRBV20-1 and TRBJ2-7; TRBD2 matches 12 bases. V shed 3 bases, J shed 5 bases, and the junction held 8 bases outside the gene matches. Germline loops: CDR1 DFQATT, CDR2 SNEGSKA (reference sequence). This CDR3 comprises 15 residues. CDR3: CSASPTSGRRDEQYF. CDR3 sequence (DNA): TGCAGTGCTAGCCCGACTAGCGGGAGAAGAGACGAGCAGTACTTC.

The chain uses TRBV6-1 and TRBJ1-2; D call uncertain. V was clipped by 8 bases and J by 8 bases, with 9 bases between them. The CDR3 has 10 amino acids. Germline loops: CDR1 MNHNS, CDR2 SASEGT. This CDR3 is CASGVAGYTF. The CDR3 DNA reads TGTGCCAGCGGGGTAGCGGGCTACACCTTC.

The chain uses TRBV29-1 and TRBJ2-7, with a weak D call TRBD1 (5 bases). Germline V gene data show CDR1 as SQVTM and CDR2 as ANQGSEA. V dropped 3 bases and J dropped 1 base, with 7 bases sitting between them. The CDR3 contains 12 residues. The CDR3 spells CSVEDNSYEQYF. CDR3 nucleotide sequence: TGCAGCGTTGAGGACAATTCCTACGAGCAGTACTTC.

The chain links TRBV20-1 to TRBJ2-1; TRBD2 matches 11 bases. The germline gives CDR1 DFQATT, CDR2 SNEGSKA (reference sequence). This CDR3 has 15 residues. Trimming removed 4 bases from V and 8 bases from J; junction bases left unmatched: 10. The CDR3 sequence is CSATLTSGIGDEQFF. The CDR3 DNA sequence: TGCAGTGCTACCCTGACTAGCGGGATAGGCGATGAGCAGTTCTTC.

This clonotype was recorded a few times. At one boundary the junction diverges from the germline segment, which might be a read error. The chain combines TRBV7-7 with TRBJ2-2; 8 positions match TRBD2. This CDR3 comprises 13 residues. From germline, CDR1 is SSHAT and CDR2 FNYEAQ (reference sequence). Here the CDR3 DNA reads TGTGCTAGCAGTCTTAGCGGGGCCGGGGAGCTGTTTTTT. It yields the protein CASSLSGAGELFF.

The sample holds a few counts of this clonotype. The V gene is TRBV28, the J gene TRBJ2-5, with D maybe TRBD1 (6 bases). The end of the DNA is better explained by TRBJ2-7, so the J call may be wrong. This CDR3 has 14 amino acids. Germline V CDR1 and CDR2: MDHEN, SYDVKM. The CDR3 spells CASSQSGHQNEQYF. CDR3 coding DNA: TGTGCCAGCAGTCAGTCGGGACACCAGAACGAGCAGTACTTC.

This chain connects TRBV5-1 to TRBJ2-7; possibly TRBD1 for D (6 bases). V dropped 0 bases and J dropped 5 bases, with 15 bases sitting between them. The CDR3 is made up of 15 amino acids. The germline gives CDR1 SGHRS, CDR2 YFSETQ. CDR3 residues: CASSLAARGIDEQYF. CDR3 DNA sequence: TGCGCCAGCAGCTTGGCCGCCAGGGGTATCGACGAGCAGTACTTC.

DNA for the CDR3: TGCAGTGCATGGAAAATGGATAGCGGGACAACAGATACGCAGTATTTT. Its translation: CSAWKMDSGTTDTQYF. This rearrangement joins TRBV20-1 to TRBJ2-3, with 8 bases identical to TRBD2. The length of the CDR3 is 16 residues. V lost 6 bases to trimming and J lost 3 bases; unmatched junction nucleotides: 14. The germline CDR1 and CDR2 sequences are DFQATT and SNEGSKA (reference sequence).

This clonotype is a singleton in its sample. The gene calls are TRBV7-9 and TRBJ1-1, with D possibly TRBD1 on 5 matching bases. V lost 7 bases and J lost 7, with 13 bases in between. The CDR3 runs 12 residues. Germline CDR1 reads SEHNR; CDR2 reads FQNEAQ (reference sequence). The CDR3: CASTKEGYEAFF. The CDR3 DNA is TGTGCCAGCACCAAAGAGGGGTATGAAGCTTTCTTT.

V usage is TRBV6-1 and J usage is TRBJ2-1; no firm D call. The germline gives CDR1 MNHNS, CDR2 SASEGT. V lost 8 bases to trimming and J lost 0 bases, with 5 bases between them. The CDR3 totals 12 residues. DNA for the CDR3: TGTGCCAGCCCCCGCTCCTACAATGAGCAGTTCTTC. As protein: CASPRSYNEQFF.

The V gene is TRBV30, the J gene TRBJ2-1; D is perhaps TRBD2 (5 bases). The CDR3 length is 14 residues. Germline V gene data show CDR1 as GTSNPN and CDR2 as SVGIG (reference sequence). Trimming cost V 2 bases and J 1 base, with 9 bases left between them. The CDR3 loop reads CAWSRGSSYNEQFF. The CDR3 DNA follows: TGTGCCTGGAGTCGAGGGAGTTCCTACAATGAGCAGTTCTTC.

The V call is TRBV20-1, the J call TRBJ1-2, with D unresolved. This CDR3 spans 12 amino acids. Trimming stripped 4 bases from V and 8 bases from J, with 14 bases between. Looked up from germline, CDR1 is DFQATT and CDR2 is SNEGSKA (reference sequence). CDR3 DNA: TGCAGTGCTATAGTGGTGATTTTCGGCTACACCTTC. It encodes CSAIVVIFGYTF.

This clonotype showed up just a few times. V and J are TRBV6-2 or TRBV6-3 and TRBJ2-1; D is unresolved. V was clipped by 5 bases and J by 0 bases, with 14 bases between them. Germline V gene data show CDR1 as MNHEY and CDR2 as SVGEGT. The length of the CDR3 is 16 residues. The DNA of the CDR3 is TGTGCCAGCAGTGCCCCAGGAGAGAGCTCCTACAATGAGCAGTTCTTC. Translated: CASSAPGESSYNEQFF.

V gene TRBV28 combines with J gene TRBJ2-7; 10 bases are shared with TRBD1. The J call may be in error: the DNA end matches TRBJ2-5 better. The CDR3 has 14 residues. The germline V gene encodes CDR1 MDHEN and CDR2 SYDVKM. The chain's CDR3 is CASSPQTGGATQYF. CDR3 nucleotides: TGTGCCAGCAGTCCGCAGACAGGGGGCGCGACCCAGTACTTC.